The entry below gives a single T cell receptor beta chain sequence along with its context. Via MiXCR, TCRdb re-called the 5' RACE reads, giving one row per CDR3 protein. The repertoire has about 560,000 distinct CDR3 sequences, 17% of them found once; the top ten carry 8.1%. The V gene's germline CDR1 is SGHDT and CDR2 YYEEEE. The CDR3 is made up of 14 amino acids. Trimming shortened V by 2 bases and J by 7 bases, and 14 bases separated the two germline ends. The sample belongs to a study of T-cell memory formation after mild COVID-19. Sample: PBMCs or a T cell subset sorted from them (not recorded which). The rearrangement uses TRBV5-6 and TRBJ2-3; D is unclear. The receptor was isolated from an adult woman who had mild COVID-19 (a few samples of this study predate the infection). Cell type and time point are not known. CDR3 sequence reads: CASSFPGDLYTQYF. CDR3 DNA sequence: TGTGCCAGCAGCTTCCCTGGGGATCTTTATACGCAGTATTTT.